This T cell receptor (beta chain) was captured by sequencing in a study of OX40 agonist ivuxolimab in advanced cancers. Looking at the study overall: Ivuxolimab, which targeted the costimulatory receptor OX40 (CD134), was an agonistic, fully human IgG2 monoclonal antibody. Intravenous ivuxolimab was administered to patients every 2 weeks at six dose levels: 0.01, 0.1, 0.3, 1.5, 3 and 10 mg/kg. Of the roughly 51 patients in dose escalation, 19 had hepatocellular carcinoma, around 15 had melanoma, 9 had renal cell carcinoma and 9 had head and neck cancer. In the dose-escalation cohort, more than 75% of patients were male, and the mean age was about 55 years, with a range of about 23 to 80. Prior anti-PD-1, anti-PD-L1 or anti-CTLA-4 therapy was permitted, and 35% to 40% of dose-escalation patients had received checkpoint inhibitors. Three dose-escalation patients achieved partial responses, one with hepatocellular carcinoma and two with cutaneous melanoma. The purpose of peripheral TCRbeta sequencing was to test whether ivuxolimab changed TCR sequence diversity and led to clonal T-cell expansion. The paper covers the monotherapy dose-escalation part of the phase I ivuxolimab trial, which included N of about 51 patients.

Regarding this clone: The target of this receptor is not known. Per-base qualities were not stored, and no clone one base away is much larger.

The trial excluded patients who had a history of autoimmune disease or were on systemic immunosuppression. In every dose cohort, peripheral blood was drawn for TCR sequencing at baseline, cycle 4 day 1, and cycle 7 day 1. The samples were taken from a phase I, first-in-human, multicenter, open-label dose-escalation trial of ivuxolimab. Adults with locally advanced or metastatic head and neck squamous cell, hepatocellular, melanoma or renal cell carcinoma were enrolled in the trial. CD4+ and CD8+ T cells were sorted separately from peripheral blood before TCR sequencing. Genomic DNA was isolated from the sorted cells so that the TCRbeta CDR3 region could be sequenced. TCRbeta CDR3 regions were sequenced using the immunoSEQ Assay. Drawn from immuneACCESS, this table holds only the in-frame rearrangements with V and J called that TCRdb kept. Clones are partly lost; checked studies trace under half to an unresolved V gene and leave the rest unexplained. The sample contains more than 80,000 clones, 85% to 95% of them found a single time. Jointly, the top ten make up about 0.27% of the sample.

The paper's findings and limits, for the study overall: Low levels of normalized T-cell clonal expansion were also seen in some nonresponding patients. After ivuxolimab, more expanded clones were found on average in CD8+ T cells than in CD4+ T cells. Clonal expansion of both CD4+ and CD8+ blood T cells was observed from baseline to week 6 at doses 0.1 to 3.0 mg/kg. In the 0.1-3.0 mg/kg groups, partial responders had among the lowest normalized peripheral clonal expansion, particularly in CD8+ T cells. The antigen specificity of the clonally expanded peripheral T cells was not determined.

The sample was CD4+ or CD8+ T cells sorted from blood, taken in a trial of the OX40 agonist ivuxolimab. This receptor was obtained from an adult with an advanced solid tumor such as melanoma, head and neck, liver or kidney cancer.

The CDR3 reads CAIGPSGSTDTQYF. In nucleotide form, the sequence is TGTGCCATAGGCCCTAGCGGGAGCACAGATACGCAGTATTTT. The sequence is built from TRBV10-3 and TRBJ2-3, and 8 bases in between align with TRBD2. Trimming removed 9 bases from V and 0 bases from J; the gene matches leave 5 bases unexplained. Its CDR3 holds 14 amino acids, cysteine through phenylalanine. Only the CDR3 DNA stays, 42 bases, in frame from base 1. Looking up the germline V gene yields CDR1 ENHRY and CDR2 SYGVKD.